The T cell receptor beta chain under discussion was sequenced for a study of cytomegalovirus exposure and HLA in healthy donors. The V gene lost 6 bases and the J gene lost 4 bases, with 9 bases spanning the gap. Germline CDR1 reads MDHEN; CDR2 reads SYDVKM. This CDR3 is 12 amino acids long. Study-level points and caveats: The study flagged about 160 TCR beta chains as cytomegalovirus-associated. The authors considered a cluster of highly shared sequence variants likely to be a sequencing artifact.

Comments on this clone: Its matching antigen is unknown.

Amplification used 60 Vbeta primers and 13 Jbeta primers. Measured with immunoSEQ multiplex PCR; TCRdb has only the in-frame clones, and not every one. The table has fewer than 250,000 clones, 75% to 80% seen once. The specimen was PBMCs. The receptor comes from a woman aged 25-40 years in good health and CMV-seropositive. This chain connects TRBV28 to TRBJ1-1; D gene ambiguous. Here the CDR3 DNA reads TGTGCCAGCAGGGTAGAACGCACTGAAGCTTTCTTT. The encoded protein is CASRVERTEAFF.